The TCR beta chain under discussion was sequenced for a study of Graves' ophthalmopathy and Graves' hyperthyroidism. Study-level points and caveats: The blood repertoire also included most expanded thyroid clonotypes above 0.001 frequency.

From RNA, the CDR3 regions of TCR beta chains were amplified and sequenced. Following a first-round RT-PCR that used HTBI primers, a second-round multiplex PCR was carried out. MiXCR was run by TCRdb on the multiplex PCR reads, yielding one entry per CDR3 protein. The sample consists of 200,000 to 300,000 distinct CDR3 sequences, 45% of them appearing once. This clonotype was seen a few times. Its antigen is undetermined. Ophthalmopathy cases showed moderate-to-severe activity, scoring CAS ≥3 and NOSPECS ≥4, with duration under 3 months. The V gene's germline CDR1 is SGHVS and CDR2 FQNEAQ. V was clipped by 5 bases and J by 3 bases, with 17 bases between them. CDR3 length: 15 residues.

The V gene is TRBV7-8, the J gene TRBJ2-7; possible D gene TRBD1, 6 bases. Sequenced sample: peripheral blood. The source of this sequence is an adult man with Graves' ophthalmopathy. Here the CDR3 DNA reads TGTGCCAGCAGCCTCTCAAGCCAGGGGTACTACGAGCAGTACTTC. This encodes CASSLSSQGYYEQYF.